A single sample gave rise to the 5 T cell receptor beta chains below, sequenced in a study of cytotoxic CD8 clonotypes in ibrutinib-treated CLL. Profiling relied on immunoSEQ multiplex PCR, and the TCRdb table lists in-frame clones only, not all of them. Of about 40,000 clones in the sample, 70% were seen once. The sequences come from PBMCs, collected at disease progression, from a patient treated with ibrutinib. Source of these receptors: a human donor with chronic lymphocytic leukemia.

The V and J genes are TRBV7-6 and TRBJ1-4; a weak D match, TRBD1 (6 bases). V was pared by 0 bases and J by 8 bases, with 22 bases between. CDR1 and CDR2 from the germline V gene are SGHVS and FNYEAQ. This CDR3 comprises 18 residues. CDR3 amino acids: CASSLAAGEDRLLEKLFF. The CDR3 region has the DNA TGTGCCAGCAGCTTAGCGGCAGGGGAAGATCGGCTTTTGGAAAAACTGTTTTTT.

V usage is TRBV5-6 and J usage is TRBJ1-6; D unclear. Germline V gene data show CDR1 as SGHDT and CDR2 as YYEEEE. With 5 bases removed from V and 5 bases from J, the gap between germline ends came to 17 bases. The CDR3 extends over 16 amino acids. CDR3 nucleotide sequence: TGTGCCAGCAGACGCGGAGGTCCTTTGGATAATTCACCCCTCCACTTT. This gives the protein CASRRGGPLDNSPLHF.

This clone was observed a single time. This sequence joins TRBV28 and TRBJ1-1; 8 nucleotides match TRBD1. CDR3 length: 15 amino acids. J was trimmed by 6 bases and V by 2 bases; bases with no gene match: 8. Germline V CDR1 and CDR2: MDHEN, SYDVKM. The CDR3 is CASSLMGQVSPEAFF. In nucleotides, the CDR3 is TGTGCCAGCAGTTTAATGGGACAGGTAAGCCCTGAAGCTTTCTTT.

This clone was seen only once. The V gene is TRBV7-8, the J gene TRBJ1-1; unclear D gene. V shed 3 bases and J shed 0 bases, with 8 bases lying between them. CDR1 is SGHVS and CDR2 is FQNEAQ in the germline V gene. The CDR3 contains 14 residues. In nucleotides, the CDR3 is TGTGCCAGCAGCTTTTGGAGAGTGAACACTGAAGCTTTCTTT. The encoded protein is CASSFWRVNTEAFF.

This clone was seen only a few times. The chain links TRBV2 to TRBJ1-2; tentative D call: TRBD1 (6 bases). Between the trimmed V and J ends, which lost 4 bases and 4 bases, there was a span of 10 bases. The germline gives CDR1 SNHLY, CDR2 FYNNEI. The CDR3 length is 13 residues. For the CDR3, the DNA is TGTGCCAGCAGTGTCGGCAGGGGCTATGGCTACACCTTC. Amino acids: CASSVGRGYGYTF.